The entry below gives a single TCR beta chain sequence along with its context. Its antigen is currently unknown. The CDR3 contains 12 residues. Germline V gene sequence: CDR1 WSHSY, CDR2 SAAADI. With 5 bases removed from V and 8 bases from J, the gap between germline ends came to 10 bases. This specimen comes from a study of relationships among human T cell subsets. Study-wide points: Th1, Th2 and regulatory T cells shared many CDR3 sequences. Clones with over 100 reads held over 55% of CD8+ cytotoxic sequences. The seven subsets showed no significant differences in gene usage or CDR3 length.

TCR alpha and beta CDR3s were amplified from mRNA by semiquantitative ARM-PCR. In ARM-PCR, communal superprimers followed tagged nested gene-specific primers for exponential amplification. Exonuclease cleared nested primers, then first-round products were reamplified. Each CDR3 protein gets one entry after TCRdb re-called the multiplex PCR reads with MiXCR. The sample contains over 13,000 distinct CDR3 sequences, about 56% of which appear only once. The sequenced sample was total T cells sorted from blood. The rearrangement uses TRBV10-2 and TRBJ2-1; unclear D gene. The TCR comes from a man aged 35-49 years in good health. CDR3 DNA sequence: TGCGCCAGCAGTAGGTCCCGGGATGAGCAGTTCTTC. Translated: CASSRSRDEQFF.